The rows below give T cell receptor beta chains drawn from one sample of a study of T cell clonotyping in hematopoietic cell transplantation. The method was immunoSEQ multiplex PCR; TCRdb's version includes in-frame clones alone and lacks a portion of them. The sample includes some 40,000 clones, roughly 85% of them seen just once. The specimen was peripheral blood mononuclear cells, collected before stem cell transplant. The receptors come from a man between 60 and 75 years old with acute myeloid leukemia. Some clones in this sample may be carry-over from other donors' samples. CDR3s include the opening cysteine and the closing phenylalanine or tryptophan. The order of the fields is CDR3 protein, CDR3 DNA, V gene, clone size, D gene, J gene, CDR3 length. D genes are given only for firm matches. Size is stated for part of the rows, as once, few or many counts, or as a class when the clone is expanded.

CASSPPGQIYEQYF | TGTGCCAGTAGCCCCCCGGGACAGATTTACGAGCAGTACTTC | TRBV19 | NA | TRBD1 | TRBJ2-7 | 14
CASSAQGAAYNSPLHF | TGTGCCAGCAGCGCGCAGGGGGCGGCCTATAATTCACCCCTCCACTTT | TRBV7-2 | NA | TRBD1 | TRBJ1-6 | 16
CASSGAVSNQPQHF | TGTGCCAGCAGTGGGGCGGTTAGCAATCAGCCCCAGCATTTT | TRBV27 | NA | NA | TRBJ1-5 | 14
CASSLAGYTEAFF | TGCGCCAGCAGTTTGGCTGGTTACACTGAAGCTTTCTTT | TRBV5-1 | NA | NA | TRBJ1-1 | 13
CASSLKASGLTGELFF | TGCGCCAGCAGCTTGAAGGCTAGTGGATTGACCGGGGAGCTGTTTTTT | TRBV5-1 | NA | NA | TRBJ2-2 | 16
CASSLGTVSNQPQHF | TGTGCCAGCAGCCTCGGGACAGTTAGCAATCAGCCCCAGCATTTT | TRBV28 | NA | TRBD1 | TRBJ1-5 | 15
CASSLSEGLGSSDQPQHF | TGTGCCAGCAGTCTAAGCGAGGGGCTGGGGTCATCAGATCAGCCCCAGCATTTT | TRBV28 | NA | NA | TRBJ1-5 | 18
CASSLQGQRHSGNTIYF | TGTGCCAGCAGCTTACAGGGACAGAGACACTCTGGAAACACCATATATTTT | TRBV7-2 | NA | TRBD1 | TRBJ1-3 | 17
CASSIQGAKDTQYF | TGTGCCAGTAGTATTCAGGGGGCCAAAGATACGCAGTATTTT | TRBV19 | NA | TRBD1 | TRBJ2-3 | 14
CASSLQGAYTDTQYF | TGCGCCAGCAGCTTGCAGGGAGCCTACACAGATACGCAGTATTTT | TRBV5-1 | NA | NA | TRBJ2-3 | 15
CASSQGQGPLQETQYF | TGCGCCAGCAGCCAAGGACAGGGACCTCTCCAAGAGACCCAGTACTTC | TRBV4-1 | NA | TRBD1 | TRBJ2-5 | 16
CATSSSRDTLEEQYF | TGTGCCACCAGCAGCTCCCGGGACACCCTGGAGGAGCAGTACTTC | TRBV15 | NA | NA | TRBJ2-7 | 15
CASSPGGYTF | TGCGCCAGCAGTCCCGGTGGCTACACCTTC | TRBV10-1 | NA | NA | TRBJ1-2 | 10
CASSLVSGLGADEQYF | TGTGCCAGCAGCTTAGTTTCAGGGCTCGGGGCCGACGAGCAGTACTTC | TRBV13 | NA | NA | TRBJ2-7 | 16
CASSLAGTSGGYGYEQYF | TGTGCCAGCAGCTTAGCCGGGACTAGCGGGGGGTATGGCTACGAGCAGTACTTC | TRBV7-2 | NA | TRBD2 | TRBJ2-7 | 18
CATQASSGNTIYF | TGCGCCACCCAAGCGAGCTCTGGAAACACCATATATTTT | TRBV10-2 | NA | NA | TRBJ1-3 | 13
CASSLASGSSYEQYF | TGTGCCAGCAGCTTAGCATCGGGGAGCTCCTACGAGCAGTACTTC | TRBV13 | NA | NA | TRBJ2-7 | 15
CASSYSGQGSNTGELFF | TGTGCCAGCAGCTATTCGGGACAGGGGTCGAACACCGGGGAGCTGTTTTTT | TRBV7-9 | NA | TRBD1 | TRBJ2-2 | 17
CAWTGQYNSPLHF | TGTGCCTGGACAGGACAGTATAATTCACCCCTCCACTTT | TRBV30 | NA | NA | TRBJ1-6 | 13
CASSKGGQMNTEAFF | TGTGCCAGCAGCAAGGGGGGGCAGATGAACACTGAAGCTTTCTTT | TRBV28 | NA | NA | TRBJ1-1 | 15
CASSYSKGGTGELFF | TGTGCCAGCAGTTACTCTAAGGGGGGCACCGGGGAGCTGTTTTTT | TRBV6-5 | NA | NA | TRBJ2-2 | 15
CASTPQDRDNSPLHF | TGTGCCAGCACCCCGCAGGACAGGGATAATTCACCCCTCCACTTT | TRBV6-1 | NA | TRBD1 | TRBJ1-6 | 15
CASSQEQGGYGYTF | TGTGCCAGCAGCCAGGAACAGGGGGGCTATGGCTACACCTTC | TRBV4-2 | NA | TRBD1 | TRBJ1-2 | 14
CASSSYTGITGELFF | TGTGCCAGCAGCTCTTATACAGGGATCACCGGGGAGCTGTTTTTT | TRBV5-6 | NA | NA | TRBJ2-2 | 15
CASSLTSGLTEAFF | TGTGCCAGCAGCTTAACGTCAGGGCTCACTGAAGCTTTCTTT | TRBV7-3 | once | NA | TRBJ1-1 | 14
CASRNGRGDYQPQHF | TGTGCCAGCAGGAACGGGAGAGGAGATTATCAGCCCCAGCATTTT | TRBV28 | NA | NA | TRBJ1-5 | 15
CASSLVGTSGYTGELFF | TGTGCCAGCAGCTTAGTTGGGACTAGCGGGTACACCGGGGAGCTGTTTTTT | TRBV7-2 | NA | TRBD2 | TRBJ2-2 | 17
CASSRTGTGGHEQYF | TGTGCCAGTAGTAGAACCGGGACAGGGGGCCACGAGCAGTACTTC | TRBV19 | NA | TRBD1 | TRBJ2-7 | 15
CASRPPGLQETQYF | TGTGCCAGCAGGCCGCCGGGACTGCAAGAGACCCAGTACTTC | TRBV6-5 | NA | NA | TRBJ2-5 | 14
CASSLVTNTEAFF | TGTGCCAGCAGCTTAGTGACGAACACTGAAGCTTTCTTT | TRBV5-6 | few | NA | TRBJ1-1 | 13
CASSYRGGGNSPLHF | TGTGCCAGCAGCTACCGAGGGGGGGGTAATTCACCCCTCCACTTT | TRBV11-2 | few | NA | TRBJ1-6 | 15
CASSLMGFYEQYF | TGTGCCAGCAGCTTAATGGGTTTCTACGAGCAGTACTTC | TRBV7-6 | NA | NA | TRBJ2-7 | 13
CASSPFSNQPQHF | TGTGCCAGCTCACCATTCTCGAATCAGCCCCAGCATTTT | TRBV18 | NA | NA | TRBJ1-5 | 13
CASSSARTANYGYTF | TGTGCCAGCAGCTCCGCGCGGACAGCTAACTATGGCTACACCTTC | TRBV11-2 | NA | NA | TRBJ1-2 | 15
CASSEYGGRGTYEQYF | TGTGCCAGCAGTGAATACGGAGGGAGAGGAACCTACGAGCAGTACTTC | TRBV25-1 | NA | NA | TRBJ2-7 | 16
CASSQAWINTGELFF | TGCGCCAGCAGCCAAGCGTGGATCAACACCGGGGAGCTGTTTTTT | TRBV4-3 | NA | NA | TRBJ2-2 | 15
CASSPRPYGYTF | TGTGCCAGCAGTCCCAGACCCTATGGCTACACCTTC | TRBV28 | NA | NA | TRBJ1-2 | 12